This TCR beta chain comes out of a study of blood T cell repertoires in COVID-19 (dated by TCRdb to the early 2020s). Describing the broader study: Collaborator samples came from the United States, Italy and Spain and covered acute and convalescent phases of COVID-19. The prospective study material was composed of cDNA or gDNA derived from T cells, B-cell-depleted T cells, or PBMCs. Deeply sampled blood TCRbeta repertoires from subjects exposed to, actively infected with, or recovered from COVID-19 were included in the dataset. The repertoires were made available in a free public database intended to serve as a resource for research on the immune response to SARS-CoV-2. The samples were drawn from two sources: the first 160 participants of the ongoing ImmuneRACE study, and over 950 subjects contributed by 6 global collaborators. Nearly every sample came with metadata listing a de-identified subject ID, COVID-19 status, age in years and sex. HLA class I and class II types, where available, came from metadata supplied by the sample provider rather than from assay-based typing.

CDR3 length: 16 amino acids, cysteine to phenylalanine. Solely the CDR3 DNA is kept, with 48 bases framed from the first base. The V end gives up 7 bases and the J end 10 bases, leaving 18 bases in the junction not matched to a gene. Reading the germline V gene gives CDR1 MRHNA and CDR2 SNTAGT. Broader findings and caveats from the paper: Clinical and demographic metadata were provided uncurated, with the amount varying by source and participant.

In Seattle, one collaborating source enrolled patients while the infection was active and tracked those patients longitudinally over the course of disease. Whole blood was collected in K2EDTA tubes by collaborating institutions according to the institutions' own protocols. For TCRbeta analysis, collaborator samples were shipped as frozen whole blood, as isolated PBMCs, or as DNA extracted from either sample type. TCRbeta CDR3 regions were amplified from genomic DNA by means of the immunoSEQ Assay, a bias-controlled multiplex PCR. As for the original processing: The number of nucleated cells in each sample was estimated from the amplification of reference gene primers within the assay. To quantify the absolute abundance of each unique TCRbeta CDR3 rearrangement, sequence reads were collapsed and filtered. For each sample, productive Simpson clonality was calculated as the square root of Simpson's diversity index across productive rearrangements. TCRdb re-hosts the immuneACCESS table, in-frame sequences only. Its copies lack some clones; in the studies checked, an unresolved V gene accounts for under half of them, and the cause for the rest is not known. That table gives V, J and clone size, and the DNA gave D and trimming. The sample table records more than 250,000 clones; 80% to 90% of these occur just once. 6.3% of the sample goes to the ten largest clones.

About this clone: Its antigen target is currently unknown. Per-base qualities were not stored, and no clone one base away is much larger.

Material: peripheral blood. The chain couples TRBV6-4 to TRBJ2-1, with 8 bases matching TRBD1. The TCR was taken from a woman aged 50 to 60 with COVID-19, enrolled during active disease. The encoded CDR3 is CASTLGGGPTGGEQFF. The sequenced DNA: TGTGCCAGCACCCTCGGCGGAGGGCCTACAGGGGGGGAGCAGTTCTTC.